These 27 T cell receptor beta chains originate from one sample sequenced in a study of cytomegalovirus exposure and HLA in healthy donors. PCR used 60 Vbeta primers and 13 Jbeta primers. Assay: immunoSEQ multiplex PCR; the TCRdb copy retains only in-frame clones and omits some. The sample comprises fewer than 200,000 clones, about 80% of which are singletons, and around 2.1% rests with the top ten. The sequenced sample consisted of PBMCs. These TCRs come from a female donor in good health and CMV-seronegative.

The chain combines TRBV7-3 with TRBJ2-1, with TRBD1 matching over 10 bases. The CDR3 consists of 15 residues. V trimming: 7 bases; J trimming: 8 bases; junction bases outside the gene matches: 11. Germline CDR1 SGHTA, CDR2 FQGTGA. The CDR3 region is CASTQTGGQGHEQFF. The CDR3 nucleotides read TGTGCCAGCACGCAGACAGGGGGCCAAGGTCATGAGCAGTTCTTC.

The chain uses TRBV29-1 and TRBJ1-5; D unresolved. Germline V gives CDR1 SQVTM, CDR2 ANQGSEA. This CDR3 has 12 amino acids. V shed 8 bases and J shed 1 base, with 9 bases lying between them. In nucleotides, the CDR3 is TGCAGCTTTTCTTTCAGCAATCAGCCCCAGCATTTT. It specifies CSFSFSNQPQHF.

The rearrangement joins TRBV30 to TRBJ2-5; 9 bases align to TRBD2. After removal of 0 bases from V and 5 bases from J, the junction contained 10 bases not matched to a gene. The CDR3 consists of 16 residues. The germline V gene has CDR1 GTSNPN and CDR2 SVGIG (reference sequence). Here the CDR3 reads CAWSVKRAGGVETQYF. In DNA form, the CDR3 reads TGTGCCTGGAGTGTAAAGCGAGCGGGGGGTGTGGAGACCCAGTACTTC.

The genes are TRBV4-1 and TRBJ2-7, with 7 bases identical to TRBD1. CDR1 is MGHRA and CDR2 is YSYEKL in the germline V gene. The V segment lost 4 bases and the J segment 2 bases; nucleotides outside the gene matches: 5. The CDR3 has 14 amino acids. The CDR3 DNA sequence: TGCGCCAGCAGCCGTGACAGGGAAACCTACGAGCAGTACTTC. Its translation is CASSRDRETYEQYF.

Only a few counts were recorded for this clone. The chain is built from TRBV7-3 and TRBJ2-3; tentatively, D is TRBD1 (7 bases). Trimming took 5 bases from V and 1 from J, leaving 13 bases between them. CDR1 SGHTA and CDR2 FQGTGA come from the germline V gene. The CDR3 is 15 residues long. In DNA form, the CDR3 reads TGTGCCAGCAGCGCCAGGGGGGACGGCACAGATACGCAGTATTTT. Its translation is CASSARGDGTDTQYF. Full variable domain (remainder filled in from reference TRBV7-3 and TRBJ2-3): GAGVSQTPSNKVTEKGKYVELRCDPISGHTALYWYRQSLGQGPEFLIYFQGTGAADDSGLPNDRFFAVRPEGSVSTLKIQRTERGDSAVYLCASSARGDGTDTQYFGPGTRLTVL.

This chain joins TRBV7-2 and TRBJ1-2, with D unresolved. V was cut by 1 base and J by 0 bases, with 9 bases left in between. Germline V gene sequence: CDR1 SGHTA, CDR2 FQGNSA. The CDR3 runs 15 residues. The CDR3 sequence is CASSLGQSANYGYTF. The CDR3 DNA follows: TGTGCCAGCAGCTTAGGACAATCGGCTAACTATGGCTACACCTTC.

CDR3 DNA sequence: TGTGCCAGCAGCCGTTTACAGGTGAACACTGAAGCTTTCTTT. It is translated as CASSRLQVNTEAFF. The chain combines TRBV14 with TRBJ1-1; tentative D call: TRBD1 (5 bases). Per germline, CDR1 SGHDN and CDR2 FVKESK. The V end was cut by 4 bases, the J end by 0 bases, with 9 bases between. The CDR3 length is 14 residues. The whole variable domain, filled in from reference TRBV14 and TRBJ1-1, reads EAGVTQFPSHSVIEKGQTVTLRCDPISGHDNLYWYRRVMGKEIKFLLHFVKESKQDESGMPNNRFLAERTGGTYSTLKVQPAELEDSGVYFCASSRLQVNTEAFFGQGTRLTVV.

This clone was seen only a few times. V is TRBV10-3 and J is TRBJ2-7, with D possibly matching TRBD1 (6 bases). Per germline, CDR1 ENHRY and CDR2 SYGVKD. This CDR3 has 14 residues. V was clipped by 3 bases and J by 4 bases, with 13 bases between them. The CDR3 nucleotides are TGTGCCATCAGTGACCCCGGCCAGGGGTACGAGCAGTACTTC. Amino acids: CAISDPGQGYEQYF.

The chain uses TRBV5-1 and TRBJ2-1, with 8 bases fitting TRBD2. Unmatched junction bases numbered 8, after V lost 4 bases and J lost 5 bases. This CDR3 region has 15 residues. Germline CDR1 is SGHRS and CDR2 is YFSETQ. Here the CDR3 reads CASSIKRGGDNEQFF. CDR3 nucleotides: TGCGCCAGCAGCATTAAACGGGGGGGGGACAATGAGCAGTTCTTC.

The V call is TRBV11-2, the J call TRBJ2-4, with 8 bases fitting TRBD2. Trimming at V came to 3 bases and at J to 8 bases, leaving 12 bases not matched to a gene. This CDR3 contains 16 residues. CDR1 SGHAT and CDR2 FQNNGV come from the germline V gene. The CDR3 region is CASSFFLGGAYDIQYF. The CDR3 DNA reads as TGTGCCAGCAGCTTCTTTCTCGGGGGGGCTTACGACATTCAGTACTTC.

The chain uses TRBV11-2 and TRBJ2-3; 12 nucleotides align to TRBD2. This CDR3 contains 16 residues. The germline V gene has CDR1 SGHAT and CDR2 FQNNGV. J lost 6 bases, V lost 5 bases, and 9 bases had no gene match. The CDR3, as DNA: TGTGCCAGCAGCCCCCGACTAGCGGGAGCGGGGGATACGCAGTATTTT. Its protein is CASSPRLAGAGDTQYF.

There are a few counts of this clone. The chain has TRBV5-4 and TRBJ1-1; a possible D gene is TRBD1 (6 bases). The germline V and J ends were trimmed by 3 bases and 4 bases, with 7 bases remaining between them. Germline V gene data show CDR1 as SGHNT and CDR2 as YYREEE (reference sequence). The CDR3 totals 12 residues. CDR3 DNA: TGTGCCAGCAGCTCCAGGGGCACTGAAGCTTTCTTT. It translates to CASSSRGTEAFF.

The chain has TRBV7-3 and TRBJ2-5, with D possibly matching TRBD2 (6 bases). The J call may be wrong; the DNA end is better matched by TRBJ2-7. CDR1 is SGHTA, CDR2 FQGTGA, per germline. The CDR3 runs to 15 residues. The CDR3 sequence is CASSIRDSKPHEQYF. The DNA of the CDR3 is TGTGCCAGCAGCATCCGGGACTCCAAGCCCCACGAGCAGTACTTC.

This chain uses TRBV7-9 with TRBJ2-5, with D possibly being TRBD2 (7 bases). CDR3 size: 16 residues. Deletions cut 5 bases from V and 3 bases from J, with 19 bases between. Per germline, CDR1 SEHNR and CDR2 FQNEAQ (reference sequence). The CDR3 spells CASSLPNGGLKETQYF. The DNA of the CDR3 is TGTGCCAGCAGCCTCCCGAACGGGGGGCTTAAAGAGACCCAGTACTTC.

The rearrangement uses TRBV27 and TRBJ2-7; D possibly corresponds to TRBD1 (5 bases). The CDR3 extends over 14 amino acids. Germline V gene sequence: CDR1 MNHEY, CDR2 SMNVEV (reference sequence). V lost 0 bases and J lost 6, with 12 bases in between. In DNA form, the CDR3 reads TGTGCCAGCAGTTTATCAGGGGTATGGGGCGAGCAGTACTTC. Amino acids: CASSLSGVWGEQYF.

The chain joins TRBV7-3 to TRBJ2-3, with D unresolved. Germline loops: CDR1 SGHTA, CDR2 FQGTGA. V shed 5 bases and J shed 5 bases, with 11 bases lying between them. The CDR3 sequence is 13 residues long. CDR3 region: CASSPTTGDTQYF. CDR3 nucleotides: TGTGCCAGCAGCCCCACGACGGGAGATACGCAGTATTTT.

This CDR3 is CASSPLAGAYNEQFF. The CDR3 DNA sequence: TGTGCCAGCTCACCCCTAGCGGGAGCCTACAATGAGCAGTTCTTC. This chain links TRBV18 with TRBJ2-1, with 10 nucleotides matching TRBD2. The length of the CDR3 is 15 residues. Per the germline V gene, CDR1 is KGHSH and CDR2 is LQKENI. Trimming cost V 3 bases and J 2 bases; bases outside gene matches: 1.

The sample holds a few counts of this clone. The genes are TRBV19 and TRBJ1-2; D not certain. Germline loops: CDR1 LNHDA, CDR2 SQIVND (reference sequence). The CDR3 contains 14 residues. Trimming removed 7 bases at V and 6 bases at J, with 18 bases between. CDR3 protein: CASINPPGQDGYTF. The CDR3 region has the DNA TGTGCCAGTATTAATCCCCCTGGTCAGGATGGCTACACCTTC.

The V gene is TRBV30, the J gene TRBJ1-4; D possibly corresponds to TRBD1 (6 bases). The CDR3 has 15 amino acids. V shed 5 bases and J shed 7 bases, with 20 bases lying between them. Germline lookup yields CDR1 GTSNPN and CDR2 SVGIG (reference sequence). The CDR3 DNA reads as TGTGCCTGGTCTATGAGCGGGGGGCATAGTGAAAAACTGTTTTTT. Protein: CAWSMSGGHSEKLFF.

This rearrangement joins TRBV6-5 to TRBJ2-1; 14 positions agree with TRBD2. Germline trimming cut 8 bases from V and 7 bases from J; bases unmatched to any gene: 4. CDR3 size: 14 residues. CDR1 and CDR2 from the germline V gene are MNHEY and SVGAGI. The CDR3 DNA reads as TGTGCCAGCGGCAGGACTAGCGGGAGGAATGAGCAGTTCTTC. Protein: CASGRTSGRNEQFF.

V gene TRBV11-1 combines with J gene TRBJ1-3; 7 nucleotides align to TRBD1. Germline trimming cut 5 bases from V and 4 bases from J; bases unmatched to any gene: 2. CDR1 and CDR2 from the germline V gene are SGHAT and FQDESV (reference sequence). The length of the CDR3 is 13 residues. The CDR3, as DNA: TGTGCCAGCAGCCGGGACAGAGGAAACACCATATATTTT. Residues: CASSRDRGNTIYF. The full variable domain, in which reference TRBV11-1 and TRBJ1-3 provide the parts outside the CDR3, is EAEVAQSPRYKITEKSQAVAFWCDPISGHATLYWYRQILGQGPELLVQFQDESVVDDSQLPKDRFSAERLKGVDSTLKIQPAELGDSAMYLCASSRDRGNTIYFGEGSWLTVV.

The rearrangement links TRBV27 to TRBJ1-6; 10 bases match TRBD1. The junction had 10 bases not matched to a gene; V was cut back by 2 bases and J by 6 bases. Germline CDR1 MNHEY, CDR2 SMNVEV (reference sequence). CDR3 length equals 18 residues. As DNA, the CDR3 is TGTGCCAGCAGTTTAGCCCGGGACAGGGGATCCCTTAATTCACCCCTCCACTTT. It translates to CASSLARDRGSLNSPLHF.

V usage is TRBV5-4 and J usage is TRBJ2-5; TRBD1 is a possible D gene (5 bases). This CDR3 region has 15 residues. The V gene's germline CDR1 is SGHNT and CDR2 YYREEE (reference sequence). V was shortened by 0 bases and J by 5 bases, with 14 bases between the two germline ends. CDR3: CASSLEAGNWETQYF. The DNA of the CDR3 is TGTGCCAGCAGCTTGGAGGCAGGGAATTGGGAGACCCAGTACTTC.

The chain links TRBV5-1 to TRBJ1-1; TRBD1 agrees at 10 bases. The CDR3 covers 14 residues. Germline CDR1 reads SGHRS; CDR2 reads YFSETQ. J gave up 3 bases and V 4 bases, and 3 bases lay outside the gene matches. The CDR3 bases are TGCGCCAGCAGCGGGGGGACAGGGGACACTGAAGCTTTCTTT. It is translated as CASSGGTGDTEAFF. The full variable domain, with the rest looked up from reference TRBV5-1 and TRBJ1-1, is KAGVTQTPRYLIKTRGQQVTLSCSPISGHRSVSWYQQTPGQGLQFLFEYFSETQRNKGNFPGRFSGRQFSNSRSEMNVSTLELGDSALYLCASSGGTGDTEAFFGQGTRLTVV.

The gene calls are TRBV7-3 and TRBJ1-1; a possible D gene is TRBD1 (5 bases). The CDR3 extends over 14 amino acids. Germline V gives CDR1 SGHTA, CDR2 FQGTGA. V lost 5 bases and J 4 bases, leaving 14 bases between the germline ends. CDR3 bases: TGTGCCAGCAGCCCCCGTGGGGGGAGCACTGAAGCTTTCTTT. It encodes CASSPRGGSTEAFF.

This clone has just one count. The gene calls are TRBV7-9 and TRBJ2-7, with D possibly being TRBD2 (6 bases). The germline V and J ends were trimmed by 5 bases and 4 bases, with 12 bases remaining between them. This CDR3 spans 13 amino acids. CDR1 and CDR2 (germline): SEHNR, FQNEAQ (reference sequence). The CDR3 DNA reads TGTGCCAGCAGCCCCCGGGGGATATACGAGCAGTACTTC. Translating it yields CASSPRGIYEQYF. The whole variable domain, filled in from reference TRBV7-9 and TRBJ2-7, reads DTGVSQNPRHKITKRGQNVTFRCDPISEHNRLYWYRQTLGQGPEFLTYFQNEAQLEKSRLLSDRFSAERPKGSFSTLEIQRTEQGDSAMYLCASSPRGIYEQYFGPGTRLTVT.

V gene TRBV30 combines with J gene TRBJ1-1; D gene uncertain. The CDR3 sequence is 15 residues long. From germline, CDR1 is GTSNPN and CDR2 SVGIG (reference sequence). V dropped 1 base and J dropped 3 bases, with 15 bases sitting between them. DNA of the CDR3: TGTGCCTGGAGTGCTCGACGGTTCGGAGACACTGAAGCTTTCTTT. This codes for CAWSARRFGDTEAFF. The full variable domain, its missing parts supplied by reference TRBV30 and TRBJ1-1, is SQTIHQWPATLVQPVGSPLSLECTVEGTSNPNLYWYRQAAGRGLQLLFYSVGIGQISSEVPQNLSASRPQDRQFILSSKKLLLSDSGFYLCAWSARRFGDTEAFFGQGTRLTVV.